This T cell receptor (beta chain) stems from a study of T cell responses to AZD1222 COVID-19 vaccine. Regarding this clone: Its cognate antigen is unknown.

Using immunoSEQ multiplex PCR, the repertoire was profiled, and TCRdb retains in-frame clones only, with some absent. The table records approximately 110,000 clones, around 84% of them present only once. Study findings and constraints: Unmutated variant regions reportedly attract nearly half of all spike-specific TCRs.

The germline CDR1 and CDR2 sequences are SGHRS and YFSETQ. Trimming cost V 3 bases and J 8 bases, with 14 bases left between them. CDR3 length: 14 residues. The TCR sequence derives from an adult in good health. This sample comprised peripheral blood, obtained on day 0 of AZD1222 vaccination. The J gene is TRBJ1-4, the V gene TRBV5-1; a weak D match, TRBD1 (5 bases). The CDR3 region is CASSSRDPREKLFF. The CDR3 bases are TGCGCCAGCAGCTCCAGGGACCCGCGAGAAAAACTGTTTTTT.